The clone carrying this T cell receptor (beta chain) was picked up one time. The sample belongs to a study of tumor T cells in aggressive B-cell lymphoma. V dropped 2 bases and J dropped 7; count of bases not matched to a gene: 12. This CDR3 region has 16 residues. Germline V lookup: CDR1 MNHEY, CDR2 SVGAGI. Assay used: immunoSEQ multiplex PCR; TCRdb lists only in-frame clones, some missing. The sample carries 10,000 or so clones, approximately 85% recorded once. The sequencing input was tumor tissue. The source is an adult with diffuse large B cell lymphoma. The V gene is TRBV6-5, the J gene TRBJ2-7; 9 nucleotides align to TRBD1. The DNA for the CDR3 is TGTGCCAGCAGTTACGGTTTTGGGACAGGGATTCGAGAGCAGTACTTC. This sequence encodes CASSYGFGTGIREQYF.